The 16 T cell receptor beta chains below come from one sample, sequenced in a study of OX40 agonist ivuxolimab in advanced cancers. Produced via immunoSEQ multiplex PCR; TCRdb's table is partial and in-frame only. The top ten clones hold approximately 0.22% of a sample with roughly 90,000 clones, about 85% of them seen once. The material sequenced was CD4+ or CD8+ T cells sorted from blood, taken in a trial of the OX40 agonist ivuxolimab. The receptor set was obtained from an adult with an advanced solid tumor such as melanoma, head and neck, liver or kidney cancer.

The chain links TRBV7-2 to TRBJ1-5; 7 bases align to TRBD1. The CDR3 loop spans 16 amino acids. Unmatched junction bases numbered 9, after V lost 1 base and J lost 6 bases. Germline V gene sequence: CDR1 SGHTA, CDR2 FQGNSA. CDR3 sequence (DNA): TGTGCCAGCAGCTTAGGACCCGGCAGGGGGGGTCAGCCCCAGCATTTT. Encoded protein: CASSLGPGRGGQPQHF.

The chain joins TRBV4-1 to TRBJ1-6, with TRBD1 identical over 9 bases. Germline-derived CDR1 and CDR2 are MGHRA and YSYEKL. The trim removed 3 bases at V and 7 bases at J, leaving 10 bases unmatched. This CDR3 comprises 17 residues. The CDR3 spells CASSQGGTGSWNSPLHF. The DNA of the CDR3 is TGCGCCAGCAGCCAGGGGGGGACAGGGTCGTGGAATTCACCCCTCCACTTT.

The rearrangement joins TRBV28 to TRBJ1-3; 8 bases are a match to TRBD1. The CDR3 consists of 17 residues. The germline V gene has CDR1 MDHEN and CDR2 SYDVKM. V gave up 6 bases and J gave up 8 bases; unmatched junction bases: 18. CDR3 protein: CASRSTRGRGLRDTIYF. CDR3 in DNA: TGTGCCAGCAGATCTACCAGGGGGCGTGGTCTCCGCGACACCATATATTTT. Filled out from reference TRBV28 and TRBJ1-3, the complete variable domain reads DVKVTQSSRYLVKRTGEKVFLECVQDMDHENMFWYRQDPGLGLRLIYFSYDVKMKEKGDIPEGYSVSREKKERFSLILESASTNQTSMYLCASRSTRGRGLRDTIYFGEGSWLTVV.

The table lists this clone with a count of one. The chain combines TRBV10-3 with TRBJ2-7; either TRBD1 or TRBD2 may supply D (5 bases each). Germline V gene lookup returns CDR1 ENHRY and CDR2 SYGVKD. The length of the CDR3 is 13 residues. With 11 bases removed from V and 2 bases from J, the gap between germline ends came to 16 bases. DNA of the CDR3: TGTGCCGCCTCCGGGGCAGACCCCTACGAGCAGTACTTC. This encodes CAASGADPYEQYF.

The chain is built from TRBV4-2 and TRBJ1-1; 9 positions agree with TRBD1. Per the germline V gene, CDR1 is LGHNA and CDR2 is YNFKEQ. The CDR3 totals 17 residues. J was trimmed by 4 bases and V by 1 base; bases with no gene match: 10. CDR3 nucleotide sequence: TGTGCCAGCAGCCAAGGCTCCCCGGGACAGGGTACCACTGAAGCTTTCTTT. Translated, it gives CASSQGSPGQGTTEAFF.

The chain carries TRBV28 and TRBJ2-5; 8 positions match TRBD1. Germline CDR1 MDHEN, CDR2 SYDVKM. J gave up 5 bases and V 4 bases, and 6 bases lay outside the gene matches. This CDR3 has 14 residues. The CDR3 spells CASSWKQGVETQYF. As DNA, the CDR3 is TGTGCCAGCAGTTGGAAACAGGGGGTGGAGACCCAGTACTTC.

Only one count was recorded for this clone. The J gene is TRBJ1-4, the V gene TRBV9; 7 bases map to TRBD1. The CDR3 extends over 16 amino acids. The germline V gene encodes CDR1 SGDLS and CDR2 YYNGEE. J lost 7 bases, V lost 0 bases, and 9 bases had no gene match. CDR3 coding DNA: TGTGCCAGCAGCGTAGGCCTCCAAGGGGGCGGTGAAAAACTGTTTTTT. Translation gives CASSVGLQGGGEKLFF.

This clone was seen just once. This chain connects TRBV9 to TRBJ2-1; no definite D call. Germline loops: CDR1 SGDLS, CDR2 YYNGEE. Deletions cut 3 bases from V and 2 bases from J, with 12 bases between. The CDR3 has 15 amino acids. CDR3 sequence (DNA): TGTGCCAGCAGCGGCCTCGGTGGGGCCTACAATGAGCAGTTCTTC. It codes for CASSGLGGAYNEQFF.

The CDR3 DNA sequence: TGCAGCGTTGTGTCGGGGGCCAACGTCCTGACTTTC. Translating gives CSVVSGANVLTF. The gene calls are TRBV29-1 and TRBJ2-6; D not certain. Between the trimmed V and J ends, which lost 4 bases and 4 bases, there was a span of 5 bases. The CDR3 sequence is 12 residues long. Per germline, CDR1 SQVTM and CDR2 ANQGSEA.

This clone is a singleton in its sample. This chain connects TRBV28 to TRBJ2-5, with 7 bases aligning to TRBD2. CDR1 and CDR2 from the germline V gene are MDHEN and SYDVKM. V was clipped by 4 bases and J by 9 bases; unmatched bases: 11. The CDR3 consists of 14 residues. CDR3 loop: CASSSGLSPSSQYF. Written as DNA, the CDR3 is TGTGCCAGCAGTTCGGGACTATCCCCGTCGTCCCAGTACTTC.

The chain couples TRBV15 to TRBJ2-2, with TRBD1 as a possible D gene (6 bases). The CDR3 consists of 15 residues. The germline CDR1 and CDR2 sequences are LNHNV and YYDKDF (reference sequence). Trimming left V 10 bases short and J 4 bases short, with 19 bases between. The CDR3 sequence: CAIQASGAGTGELFF. The DNA of the CDR3 is TGTGCCATTCAGGCCTCAGGGGCGGGCACCGGGGAGCTGTTTTTT.

The chain joins TRBV11-1 to TRBJ2-1; D uncertain. The CDR3 totals 15 residues. V was pared by 5 bases and J by 2 bases, with 13 bases between. CDR1 and CDR2 (germline): SGHAT, FQDESV (reference sequence). DNA for the CDR3: TGTGCCAGCAGCCCAATATTCTCCGCCTACAATGAGCAGTTCTTC. Protein product: CASSPIFSAYNEQFF.

The chain employs TRBV5-4 and TRBJ2-5; D is uncertain. The CDR3 covers 13 residues. The V end was cut by 4 bases, the J end by 1 base, with 8 bases between. Per the germline V gene, CDR1 is SGHNT and CDR2 is YYREEE (reference sequence). The CDR3 loop reads CASSPPGQETQYF. The CDR3 DNA reads as TGTGCCAGCAGCCCCCCAGGCCAAGAGACCCAGTACTTC.

The CDR3: CASSLQGAGNTIYF. CDR3 DNA sequence: TGTGCCAGCAGCCTACAGGGAGCTGGAAACACCATATATTTT. This chain connects TRBV28 to TRBJ1-3, with a possible D match to TRBD1 (6 bases). CDR1 is MDHEN and CDR2 is SYDVKM in the germline V gene. Deletions cut 6 bases from V and 2 bases from J, with 11 bases between. This CDR3 region has 14 residues.

This sequence joins TRBV5-1 and TRBJ1-2; D gene ambiguous. Germline values: CDR1 SGHRS, CDR2 YFSETQ. This CDR3 has 14 amino acids. The ends were cut back, 3 bases at V and 6 bases at J, with 15 bases in the middle. The CDR3, as DNA: TGCGCCAGCAGCTCCTCAAACACTCGAGATGGCTACACCTTC. It translates to CASSSSNTRDGYTF. The full variable domain, rest sourced from reference TRBV5-1 and TRBJ1-2, is KAGVTQTPRYLIKTRGQQVTLSCSPISGHRSVSWYQQTPGQGLQFLFEYFSETQRNKGNFPGRFSGRQFSNSRSEMNVSTLELGDSALYLCASSSSNTRDGYTFGSGTRLTVV.

The chain combines TRBV29-1 with TRBJ1-4; D uncertain. The V end lost 7 bases, the J end lost 0 bases, and 15 bases lay between the germline ends. This CDR3 comprises 15 residues. Germline CDR1 and CDR2: SQVTM and ANQGSEA. The CDR3 loop is CSAARFGATNEKLFF. The CDR3, as DNA: TGCAGCGCAGCAAGATTCGGTGCAACTAATGAAAAACTGTTTTTT.